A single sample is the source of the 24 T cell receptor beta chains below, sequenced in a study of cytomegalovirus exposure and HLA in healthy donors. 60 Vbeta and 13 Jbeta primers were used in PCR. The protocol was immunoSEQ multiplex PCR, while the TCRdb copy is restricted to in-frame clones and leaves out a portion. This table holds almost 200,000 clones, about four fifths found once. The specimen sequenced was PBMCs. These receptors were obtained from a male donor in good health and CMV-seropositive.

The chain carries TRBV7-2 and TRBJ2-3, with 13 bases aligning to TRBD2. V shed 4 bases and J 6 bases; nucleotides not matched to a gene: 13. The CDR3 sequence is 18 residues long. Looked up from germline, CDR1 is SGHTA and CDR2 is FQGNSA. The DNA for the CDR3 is TGTGCCAGCAGCTCCCGACTAGCGGGGGGCCTGGGTAAGGATACGCAGTATTTT. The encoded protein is CASSSRLAGGLGKDTQYF.

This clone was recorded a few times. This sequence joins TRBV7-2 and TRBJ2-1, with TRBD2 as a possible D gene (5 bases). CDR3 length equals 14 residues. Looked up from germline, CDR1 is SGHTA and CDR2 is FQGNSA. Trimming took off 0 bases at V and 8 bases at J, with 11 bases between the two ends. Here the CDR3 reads CASSLALIGDEQFF. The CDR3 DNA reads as TGTGCCAGCAGCTTAGCGCTTATCGGGGATGAGCAGTTCTTC.

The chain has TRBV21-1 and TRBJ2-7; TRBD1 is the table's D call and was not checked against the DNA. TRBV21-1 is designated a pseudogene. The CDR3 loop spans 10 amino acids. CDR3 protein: CASSKDRVLV. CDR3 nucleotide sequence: TGTGCCAGCAGCAAAGACAGGGTTTTAGTC.

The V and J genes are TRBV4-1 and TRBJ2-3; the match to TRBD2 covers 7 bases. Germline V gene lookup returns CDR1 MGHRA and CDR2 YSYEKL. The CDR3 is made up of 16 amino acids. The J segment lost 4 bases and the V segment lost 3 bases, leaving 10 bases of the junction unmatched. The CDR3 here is CASSQRDYITADTQYF. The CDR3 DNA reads TGCGCCAGCAGCCAGAGGGACTACATAACCGCAGATACGCAGTATTTT.

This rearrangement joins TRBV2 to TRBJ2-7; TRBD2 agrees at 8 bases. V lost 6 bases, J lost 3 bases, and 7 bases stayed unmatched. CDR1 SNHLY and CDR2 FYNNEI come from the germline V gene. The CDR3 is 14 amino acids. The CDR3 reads CASRGAGGVYEQYF. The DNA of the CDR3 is TGTGCCAGCAGGGGGGCGGGGGGCGTCTACGAGCAGTACTTC.

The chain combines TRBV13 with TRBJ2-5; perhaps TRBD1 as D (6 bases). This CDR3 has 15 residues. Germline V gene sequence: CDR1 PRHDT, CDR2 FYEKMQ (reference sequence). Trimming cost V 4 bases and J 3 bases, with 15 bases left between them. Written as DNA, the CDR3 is TGTGCCAGCAGCTCCCAGGGGTTGGGAAAAGAGACCCAGTACTTC. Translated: CASSSQGLGKETQYF.

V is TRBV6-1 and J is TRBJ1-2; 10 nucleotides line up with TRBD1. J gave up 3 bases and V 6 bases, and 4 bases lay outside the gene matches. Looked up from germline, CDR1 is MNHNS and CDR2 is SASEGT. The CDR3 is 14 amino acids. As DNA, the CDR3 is TGTGCCAGCAGAGGAGACAGGGGGCACTATGGCTACACCTTC. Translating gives CASRGDRGHYGYTF.

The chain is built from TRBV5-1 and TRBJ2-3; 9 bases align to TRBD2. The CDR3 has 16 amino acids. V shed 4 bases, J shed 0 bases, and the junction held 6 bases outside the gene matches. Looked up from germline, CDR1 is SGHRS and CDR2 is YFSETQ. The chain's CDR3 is CASSATLAGSTDTQYF. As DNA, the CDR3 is TGCGCCAGCAGCGCGACTCTAGCGGGAAGCACAGATACGCAGTATTTT.

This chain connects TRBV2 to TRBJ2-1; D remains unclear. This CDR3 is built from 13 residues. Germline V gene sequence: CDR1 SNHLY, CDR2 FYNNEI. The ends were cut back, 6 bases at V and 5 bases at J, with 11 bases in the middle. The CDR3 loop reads CASRITDDNEQFF. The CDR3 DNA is TGTGCCAGCAGGATAACAGATGACAATGAGCAGTTCTTC.

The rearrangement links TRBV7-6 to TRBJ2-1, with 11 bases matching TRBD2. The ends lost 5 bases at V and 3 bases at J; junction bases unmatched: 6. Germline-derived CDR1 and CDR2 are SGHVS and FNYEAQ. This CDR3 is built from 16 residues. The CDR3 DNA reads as TGTGCCAGCAGCGAGTCACTAGCGGGAGTCTACAATGAGCAGTTCTTC. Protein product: CASSESLAGVYNEQFF.

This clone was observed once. CDR3 sequence: CASTGDSNYGYTF. The CDR3 nucleotides read TGCGCCAGCACGGGGGACTCTAACTATGGCTACACCTTC. The rearrangement uses TRBV5-1 and TRBJ1-2, with D maybe TRBD1 (5 bases). CDR1 SGHRS and CDR2 YFSETQ come from the germline V gene. V dropped 6 bases and J dropped 0 bases, with 9 bases sitting between them. This CDR3 has 13 amino acids.

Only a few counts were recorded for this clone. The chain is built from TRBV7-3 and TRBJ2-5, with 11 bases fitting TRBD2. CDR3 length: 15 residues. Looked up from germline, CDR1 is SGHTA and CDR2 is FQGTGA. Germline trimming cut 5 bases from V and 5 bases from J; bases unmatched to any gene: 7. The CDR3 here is CASSPIAGGTETQYF. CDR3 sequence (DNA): TGTGCCAGCAGCCCGATAGCGGGAGGGACCGAGACCCAGTACTTC.

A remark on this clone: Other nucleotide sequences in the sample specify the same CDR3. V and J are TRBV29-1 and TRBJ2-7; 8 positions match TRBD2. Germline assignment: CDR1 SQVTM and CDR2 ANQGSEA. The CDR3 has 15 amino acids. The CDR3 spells CSGRLPGLEGYEQYF. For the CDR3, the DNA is TGCAGTGGACGCCTTCCGGGACTAGAGGGCTACGAGCAGTACTTC.

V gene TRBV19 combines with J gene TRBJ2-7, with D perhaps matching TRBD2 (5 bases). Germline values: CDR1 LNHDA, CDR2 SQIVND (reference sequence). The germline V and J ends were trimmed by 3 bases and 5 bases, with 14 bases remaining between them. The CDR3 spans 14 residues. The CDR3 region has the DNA TGTGCCAGTAGTATTAAGAAGGGAGCCCACGAGCAGTACTTC. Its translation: CASSIKKGAHEQYF.

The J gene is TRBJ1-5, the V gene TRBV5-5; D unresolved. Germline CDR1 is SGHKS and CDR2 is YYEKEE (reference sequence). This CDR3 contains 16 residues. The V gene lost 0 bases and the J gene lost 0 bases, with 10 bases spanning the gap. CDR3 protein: CASSLVGTDSNQPQHF. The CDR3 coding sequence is TGTGCCAGCAGCTTGGTGGGCACCGATAGCAATCAGCCCCAGCATTTT.

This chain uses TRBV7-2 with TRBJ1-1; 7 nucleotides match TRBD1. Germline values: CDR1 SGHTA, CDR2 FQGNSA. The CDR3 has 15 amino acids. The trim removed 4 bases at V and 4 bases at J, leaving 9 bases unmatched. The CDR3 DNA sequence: TGTGCCAGCAGCTCCAGACAGGGAGGTGGCACTGAAGCTTTCTTT. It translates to CASSSRQGGGTEAFF. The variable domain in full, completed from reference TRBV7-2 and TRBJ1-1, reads GAGVSQSPSNKVTEKGKDVELRCDPISGHTALYWYRQSLGQGLEFLIYFQGNSAPDKSGLPSDRFSAERTGGSVSTLTIQRTQQEDSAVYLCASSSRQGGGTEAFFGQGTRLTVV.

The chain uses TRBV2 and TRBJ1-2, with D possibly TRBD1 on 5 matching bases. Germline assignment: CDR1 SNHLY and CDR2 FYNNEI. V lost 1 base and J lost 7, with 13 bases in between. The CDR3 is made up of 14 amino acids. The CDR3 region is CASSEGAGIGGYTF. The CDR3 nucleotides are TGTGCCAGCAGTGAAGGGGCAGGGATAGGTGGCTACACCTTC.

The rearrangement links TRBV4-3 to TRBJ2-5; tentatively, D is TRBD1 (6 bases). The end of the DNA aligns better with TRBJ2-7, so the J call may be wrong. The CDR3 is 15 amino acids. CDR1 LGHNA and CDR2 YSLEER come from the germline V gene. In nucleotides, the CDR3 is TGCGCCAGCAGCCTCGAGGGGGACGGAGCCTACGAGCAGTACTTC. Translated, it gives CASSLEGDGAYEQYF.

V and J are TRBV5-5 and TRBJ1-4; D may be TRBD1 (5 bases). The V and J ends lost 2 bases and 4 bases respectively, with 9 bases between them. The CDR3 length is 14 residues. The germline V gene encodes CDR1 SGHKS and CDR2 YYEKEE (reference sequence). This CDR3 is CASSLTGGNEKLFF. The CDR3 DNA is TGTGCCAGCAGCTTAACGGGGGGTAATGAAAAACTGTTTTTT.

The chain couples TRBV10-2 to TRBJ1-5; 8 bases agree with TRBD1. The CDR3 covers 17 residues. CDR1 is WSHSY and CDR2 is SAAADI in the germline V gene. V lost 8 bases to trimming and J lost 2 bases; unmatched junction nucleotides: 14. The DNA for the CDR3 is TGCGCCAGCGGGGGCTTTAGGGGACAGGATGGCAATCAGCCCCAGCATTTT. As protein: CASGGFRGQDGNQPQHF.

The CDR3 is CASSIQGAPDTQYF. CDR3 coding DNA: TGTGCCAGTAGTATCCAGGGGGCCCCAGATACGCAGTATTTT. The gene calls are TRBV19 and TRBJ2-3; TRBD1 matches 8 bases. Germline V CDR1 and CDR2: LNHDA, SQIVND (reference sequence). The CDR3 loop spans 14 amino acids. V lost 3 bases to trimming and J lost 4 bases; unmatched junction nucleotides: 3. Full variable domain (missing parts from reference TRBV19 and TRBJ2-3): DGGITQSPKYLFRKEGQNVTLSCEQNLNHDAMYWYRQDPGQGLRLIYYSQIVNDFQKGDIAEGYSVSREKKESFPLTVTSAQKNPTAFYLCASSIQGAPDTQYFGPGTRLTVL.

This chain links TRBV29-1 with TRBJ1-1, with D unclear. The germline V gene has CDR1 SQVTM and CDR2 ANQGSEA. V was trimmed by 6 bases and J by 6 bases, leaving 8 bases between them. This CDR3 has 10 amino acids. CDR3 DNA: TGCAGCGTCCCTCAGGCTGAAGCTTTCTTT. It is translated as CSVPQAEAFF. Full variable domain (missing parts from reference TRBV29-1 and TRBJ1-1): SAVISQKPSRDICQRGTSLTIQCQVDSQVTMMFWYRQQPGQSLTLIATANQGSEATYESGFVIDKFPISRPNLTFSTLTVSNMSPEDSSIYLCSVPQAEAFFGQGTRLTVV.

The CDR3 nucleotides read TGTGCCAGCAGCAGGGGCGTAACGGTCACTGAAGCTTTCTTT. Protein: CASSRGVTVTEAFF. This chain connects TRBV2 to TRBJ1-1; D is possibly TRBD1 (6 bases). The CDR3 is 14 residues long. Germline lookup yields CDR1 SNHLY and CDR2 FYNNEI. V lost 6 bases, J lost 4 bases, and 15 bases lay in between.

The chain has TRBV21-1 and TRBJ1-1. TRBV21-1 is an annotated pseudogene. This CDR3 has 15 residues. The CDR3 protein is CASSGEFFGGTEAFF. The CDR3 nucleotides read TGTGCCAGCAGCGGGGAGTTTTTTGGCGGGACTGAAGCTTTCTTT.